The 25 T cell receptor beta chains below all came from one sample that was sequenced in a study of T-cell memory formation after mild COVID-19. MiXCR, applied by TCRdb to the 5' RACE reads, yields one record per CDR3 protein. The sample has more than 400,000 distinct CDR3 sequences; roughly 18% are singletons. Sequenced input: PBMCs or a T cell subset sorted from them (not recorded which). These receptors all stem from an adult woman who had mild COVID-19 (a few samples of this study predate the infection). Cell type and time point are not known.

The chain couples TRBV9 to TRBJ2-7, with 8 bases that match TRBD1. The CDR3 sequence is 16 residues long. V was pared by 0 bases and J by 0 bases, with 5 bases of the junction left unmatched. In germline, CDR1 is SGDLS, CDR2 YYNGEE. CDR3 loop: CASSVADRASSYEQYF. The CDR3 DNA reads as TGTGCCAGCAGCGTAGCGGACAGGGCCAGCTCCTACGAGCAGTACTTC.

The chain recombines TRBV20-1 with TRBJ2-1; tentative D call: TRBD2 (6 bases). The V end lost 4 bases, the J end lost 9 bases, and 16 bases lay between the germline ends. This CDR3 is built from 13 residues. Germline V CDR1 and CDR2: DFQATT, SNEGSKA (reference sequence). The CDR3 coding sequence is TGCAGTGCTATGCGGGAATCCCTTGGTGAGCAGTTCTTC. The encoded protein is CSAMRESLGEQFF.

J is TRBJ2-6 and V is TRBV27; D gene ambiguous. V lost 6 bases and J 0 bases, leaving 15 bases between the germline ends. The germline gives CDR1 MNHEY, CDR2 SMNVEV (reference sequence). This CDR3 spans 17 amino acids. Here the CDR3 reads CASSPKVSLSGANVLTF. The DNA for the CDR3 is TGTGCCAGCAGCCCTAAAGTCTCCCTCTCTGGGGCCAACGTCCTGACTTTC.

The rearrangement uses TRBV12-3 or TRBV12-4 and TRBJ2-7, with 7 bases matching TRBD1. The CDR3 loop spans 13 amino acids. Trimming at V came to 3 bases and at J to 5 bases, leaving 4 bases not matched to a gene. CDR3: CASSLYGQDEQYF. The CDR3 coding sequence is TGTGCCAGCAGTTTGTACGGACAGGACGAGCAGTACTTC.

Many counts were recorded for this clonotype. The chain carries TRBV9 and TRBJ2-7; the D gene is possibly TRBD2 (5 bases). Trimming shortened V by 5 bases and J by 3 bases, and 18 bases separated the two germline ends. This CDR3 region has 15 residues. CDR1 and CDR2 from the germline V gene are SGDLS and YYNGEE. Here the CDR3 reads CASSWGAETYYEQYF. Here the CDR3 DNA reads TGTGCCAGCAGTTGGGGAGCCGAAACCTACTACGAGCAGTACTTC.

This clonotype was seen a few times. J is TRBJ1-1 and V is TRBV3-1; D gene unclear. The CDR3 loop spans 15 amino acids. Germline V gives CDR1 LGHDT, CDR2 YNNKEL (reference sequence). V shed 2 bases and J shed 1 base, with 11 bases lying between them. The CDR3 DNA sequence: TGTGCCAGCAGCCAATGGGAACAGCCGAACACTGAAGCTTTCTTT. Its translation: CASSQWEQPNTEAFF.

The genes are TRBV12-3 or TRBV12-4 and TRBJ2-3; 11 positions match TRBD2. V lost 5 bases to trimming and J lost 4 bases; unmatched junction nucleotides: 5. CDR3 length: 15 residues. The CDR3 loop is CASSVSGGGADTQYF. In DNA, the CDR3 is TGTGCCAGCAGTGTTAGCGGGGGGGGAGCAGATACGCAGTATTTT.

This clonotype was observed a handful of times. The J gene is TRBJ2-7, the V gene TRBV4-2; the match to TRBD1 covers 7 bases. Trimming took 1 base from V and 3 from J; bases not matched to a gene: 9. This CDR3 spans 16 amino acids. From germline, CDR1 is LGHNA and CDR2 YNFKEQ. CDR3: CASSQVGYGQDYEQYF. In nucleotides, the CDR3 is TGTGCCAGCAGCCAAGTAGGGTACGGACAGGACTACGAGCAGTACTTC.

CDR3 in DNA: TGTGCCAGCAGCCCTTACGGGGTAGCGGGCACAGATACGCAGTATTTT. Translation gives CASSPYGVAGTDTQYF. This chain links TRBV7-9 with TRBJ2-3; possibly TRBD2 for D (6 bases). V was pared by 5 bases and J by 1 base, with 16 bases between. This CDR3 comprises 16 residues. In germline, CDR1 is SEHNR, CDR2 FQNEAQ (reference sequence).

V usage is TRBV6-6 and J usage is TRBJ2-5; 11 bases fit TRBD2. Germline loops: CDR1 MNHNY, CDR2 SVGAGI (reference sequence). The CDR3 totals 17 residues. V shed 0 bases and J 6 bases; nucleotides not matched to a gene: 9. CDR3 coding DNA: TGTGCCAGCAGTTACTCTCCTAGCGGGAGGAGTGGAAAGACCCAGTACTTC. Its translation is CASSYSPSGRSGKTQYF.

The V call is TRBV24-1, the J call TRBJ1-1; D gene unclear. Germline V CDR1 and CDR2: KGHDR, SFDVKD. CDR3 length: 16 amino acids. The CDR3: CVDSRETPTVNTEAFF. As DNA, the CDR3 is TGTGTGGACTCGAGGGAAACCCCGACCGTGAACACTGAAGCTTTCTTT.

In its sample, this clonotype was seen many times. CDR3 sequence reads: CASSPVPSPYNEQFF. The CDR3 DNA sequence: TGTGCCAGCAGCCCCGTCCCATCCCCATACAATGAGCAGTTCTTC. The chain couples TRBV11-2 to TRBJ2-1; no firm D call. This CDR3 has 15 amino acids. V was trimmed by 5 bases and J by 4 bases, leaving 15 bases between them. Germline values: CDR1 SGHAT, CDR2 FQNNGV.

DNA for the CDR3: TGCGCCAGCAGCCAAGATCAGGGTAGCGGGACAAGCGAGCAGTACTTC. Protein sequence: CASSQDQGSGTSEQYF. V and J are TRBV4-3 and TRBJ2-7; TRBD2 matches 8 bases. The CDR3 length is 16 residues. The ends lost 0 bases at V and 6 bases at J; junction bases unmatched: 10. Germline V lookup: CDR1 LGHNA, CDR2 YSLEER.

V usage is TRBV19 and J usage is TRBJ2-7; D call uncertain. CDR3 length: 13 amino acids. Germline loops: CDR1 LNHDA, CDR2 SQIVND (reference sequence). V lost 3 bases, J lost 2 bases, and 8 bases lay in between. CDR3 DNA: TGTGCCAGTAGTATCAACCTAGCCTACGAGCAGTACTTC. Translated, it gives CASSINLAYEQYF.

This clonotype was detected only a few times. The chain links TRBV4-1 to TRBJ1-3, with D perhaps matching TRBD1 (5 bases). V was shortened by 0 bases and J by 10 bases, with 22 bases between the two germline ends. The CDR3 length is 17 residues. Germline CDR1 is MGHRA and CDR2 is YSYEKL. The CDR3 is CASSQDPGGKLLTTIYF. In DNA, the CDR3 is TGCGCCAGCAGCCAAGATCCCGGGGGAAAGCTGTTGACTACCATATATTTT.

This clonotype was recorded a few times. This chain links TRBV5-1 with TRBJ1-1, with D possibly being TRBD1 (5 bases). CDR1 is SGHRS and CDR2 is YFSETQ in the germline V gene. The CDR3 is 14 amino acids. V was cut by 4 bases and J by 5 bases, with 15 bases left in between. CDR3 amino acids: CASSPLEDRTEAFF. DNA of the CDR3: TGCGCCAGCAGCCCTCTTGAAGACAGAACTGAAGCTTTCTTT.

This clonotype was found many times. The rearrangement uses TRBV2 and TRBJ1-1; TRBD1 agrees at 8 bases. The CDR3 consists of 14 residues. From germline, CDR1 is SNHLY and CDR2 FYNNEI. Trimming took 6 bases from V and 1 from J; bases not matched to a gene: 4. The CDR3 protein is CASSVDRGNTEAFF. In DNA form, the CDR3 reads TGTGCCAGCAGCGTCGACAGGGGGAACACTGAAGCTTTCTTT. The whole variable domain, filled in from reference TRBV2 and TRBJ1-1, reads EPEVTQTPSHQVTQMGQEVILRCVPISNHLYFYWYRQILGQKVEFLVSFYNNEISEKSEIFDDQFSVERPDGSNFTLKIRSTKLEDSAMYFCASSVDRGNTEAFFGQGTRLTVV.

The V gene is TRBV27, the J gene TRBJ2-7, with D uncertain. The V end lost 3 bases, the J end lost 3 bases, and 9 bases lay between the germline ends. The germline gives CDR1 MNHEY, CDR2 SMNVEV (reference sequence). The CDR3 length is 13 residues. CDR3 sequence reads: CASSFSQFYEQYF. The CDR3 DNA reads TGTGCCAGCAGTTTCAGCCAGTTCTACGAGCAGTACTTC.

The CDR3, as DNA: TGTGCCAGCAGTCCAGGCACAGGGGGCTTCTATGGCTACACCTTC. Its protein product is CASSPGTGGFYGYTF. The J gene is TRBJ1-2, the V gene TRBV27; the match to TRBD1 covers 9 bases. Germline V gene data show CDR1 as MNHEY and CDR2 as SMNVEV (reference sequence). Trimming at V came to 5 bases and at J to 4 bases, leaving 8 bases not matched to a gene. This CDR3 comprises 15 residues.

This clonotype was seen a handful of times. CDR3 nucleotide sequence: TGTGCCAGCAGCGTAGGGGTATCAGGCACAGATACGCAGTATTTT. It codes for CASSVGVSGTDTQYF. The chain is built from TRBV9 and TRBJ2-3; D is undetermined. Trimming pared 0 bases from V and 1 base from J, leaving 9 bases between. Germline values: CDR1 SGDLS, CDR2 YYNGEE. This CDR3 is built from 15 residues.

There are a few counts of this clonotype. The CDR3, as DNA: TGTGCCAGCAGCTTAGGGGGTAACGACGAGCAGTACTTC. Translated: CASSLGGNDEQYF. The J gene is TRBJ2-7, the V gene TRBV7-2, with D unclear. V gave up 1 base and J gave up 5 bases, with 9 bases separating them. The CDR3 is 13 amino acids. The germline gives CDR1 SGHTA, CDR2 FQGNSA.

This clonotype was recorded a few times. The chain joins TRBV7-3 to TRBJ2-3; a weak D match, TRBD2 (5 bases). This CDR3 is built from 16 residues. The ends were cut back, 1 base at V and 1 base at J, with 12 bases in the middle. CDR1 is SGHTA and CDR2 is FQGTGA in the germline V gene. CDR3 sequence: CASSLKWRAGTDTQYF. CDR3 bases: TGTGCCAGCAGCTTAAAGTGGCGGGCGGGCACAGATACGCAGTATTTT.

This clonotype was picked up one time. J is TRBJ2-1 and V is TRBV5-4, with TRBD2 identical over 13 bases. V was pared by 0 bases and J by 6 bases, with 18 bases of the junction left unmatched. The CDR3 spans 21 residues. The germline CDR1 and CDR2 sequences are SGHNT and YYREEE (reference sequence). CDR3 DNA: TGTGCCAGCAGCTTGGCCGGGGTACTAGCGGGGGGGCCGACGGGTGGCAATGAGCAGTTCTTC. This codes for CASSLAGVLAGGPTGGNEQFF.

This clonotype was picked up a small number of times. The chain employs TRBV3-1 and TRBJ2-3; 8 bases agree with TRBD2. Losses at the gene ends were 4 bases for V and 3 bases for J; bases not matched to a gene: 9. CDR1 is LGHDT, CDR2 YNNKEL, per germline (reference sequence). The CDR3 sequence is 16 residues long. CDR3 nucleotide sequence: TGTGCCAGCAGCCCATCTGACGGGGGGGCGACAGATACGCAGTATTTT. Translated: CASSPSDGGATDTQYF.

This clonotype was counted a few times. The chain combines TRBV5-1 with TRBJ2-1; the match to TRBD1 covers 9 bases. Germline CDR1 and CDR2: SGHRS and YFSETQ. The V segment lost 4 bases and the J segment 7 bases; nucleotides outside the gene matches: 6. The CDR3 contains 14 residues. The CDR3 sequence is CASSPRQGGNEQFF. The CDR3, as DNA: TGCGCCAGCAGCCCTAGACAGGGGGGAAATGAGCAGTTCTTC.